The 19 T cell receptor beta chains given below trace back to one sample, sequenced in a study of shared clonotypes between healthy human individuals. Data came from immunoSEQ multiplex PCR; TCRdb stores just in-frame clones and leaves some out. Of around 2,000,000 clones in the sample, roughly 94% were seen once. Sequences were obtained from naive CD4+ T cells sorted from blood. Documented subset: CD45RA+ positively selected. These receptors were collected from a young man in good health.

The V gene is TRBV4-1, the J gene TRBJ2-7; TRBD2 agrees at 13 bases. Germline V gene lookup returns CDR1 MGHRA and CDR2 YSYEKL. CDR3 size: 16 residues. J gave up 3 bases and V 3 bases, and 5 bases lay outside the gene matches. The CDR3 reads CASSQGWTSGSYEQYF. CDR3 coding DNA: TGCGCCAGCAGCCAGGGGTGGACTAGCGGGAGCTACGAGCAGTACTTC.

The chain is built from TRBV7-9 and TRBJ2-1, with D perhaps TRBD1 or TRBD2 (6 bases each). The CDR3 extends over 15 amino acids. Germline loops: CDR1 SEHNR, CDR2 FQNEAQ (reference sequence). Trimming stripped 5 bases from V and 3 bases from J, with 14 bases between. CDR3 coding DNA: TGTGCCAGCAGCCCCCGGGGGCAGGGCTACAATGAGCAGTTCTTC. Translating it yields CASSPRGQGYNEQFF.

In nucleotides, the CDR3 is TGTGCCAGCAGTGACCGGATAGAGACCCAGTACTTC. It specifies CASSDRIETQYF. The chain combines TRBV2 with TRBJ2-5; D is unresolved. CDR1 and CDR2 from the germline V gene are SNHLY and FYNNEI. There are 12 residues in the CDR3. The V end lost 3 bases, the J end lost 4 bases, and 6 bases lay between the germline ends.

The chain joins TRBV19 to TRBJ2-6; possible D gene TRBD1, 5 bases. V lost 7 bases, J lost 1 base, and 11 bases lay in between. This CDR3 is 15 amino acids long. In germline, CDR1 is LNHDA, CDR2 SQIVND (reference sequence). CDR3 nucleotide sequence: TGTGCCAGTACCTTGACAGAATCTGGGGCCAACGTCCTGACTTTC. Its protein is CASTLTESGANVLTF.

This clone was seen a single time. V and J are TRBV4-1 and TRBJ2-1; 11 bases fit TRBD2. Germline assignment: CDR1 MGHRA and CDR2 YSYEKL. The CDR3 runs to 16 residues. V dropped 2 bases and J dropped 4; count of bases not matched to a gene: 4. CDR3 in DNA: TGCGCCAGCAGCCAAAGGAGACTAGCGGGATACAATGAGCAGTTCTTC. Amino acids: CASSQRRLAGYNEQFF.

This chain uses TRBV28 with TRBJ2-3; D ambiguous. The CDR3 is 16 amino acids. CDR1 is MDHEN, CDR2 SYDVKM, per germline. Trimming shortened V by 5 bases and J by 1 base, and 16 bases separated the two germline ends. DNA of the CDR3: TGTGCCAGCAGTCCCTACATACAGCAACGCACAGATACGCAGTATTTT. Residues: CASSPYIQQRTDTQYF.

The chain links TRBV6-1 to TRBJ2-7; no firm D call. The germline V and J ends were trimmed by 7 bases and 2 bases, with 9 bases remaining between them. CDR1 is MNHNS and CDR2 is SASEGT in the germline V gene. There are 12 residues in the CDR3. CDR3 sequence (DNA): TGTGCCAGCATAAGCACCACCTACGAGCAGTACTTC. Translating it yields CASISTTYEQYF.

The chain is built from TRBV5-4 and TRBJ2-7, with 8 bases lining up with TRBD1. Germline V gene sequence: CDR1 SGHNT, CDR2 YYREEE (reference sequence). V shed 1 base and J 3 bases; nucleotides not matched to a gene: 6. This CDR3 is built from 15 residues. Here the CDR3 reads CASSLRTGLFYEQYF. In nucleotides, the CDR3 is TGTGCCAGCAGCTTGCGGACAGGGCTTTTCTACGAGCAGTACTTC.

The rearrangement uses TRBV5-8 and TRBJ1-5, with D hard to call. The CDR3 length is 12 residues. V was cut by 4 bases and J by 6 bases, with 8 bases left in between. The germline V gene encodes CDR1 SGHTS and CDR2 YDEGEE. CDR3 sequence (DNA): TGTGCCAGCAGCCCGACACCTCAGCCCCAGCATTTT. It yields the protein CASSPTPQPQHF.

The chain uses TRBV5-6 and TRBJ2-3, with 9 bases that match TRBD2. After removal of 4 bases from V and 3 bases from J, the junction contained 9 bases not matched to a gene. The CDR3 is made up of 16 amino acids. Germline lookup yields CDR1 SGHDT and CDR2 YYEEEE. The CDR3 sequence: CASSGIAGEGTDTQYF. CDR3 sequence (DNA): TGTGCCAGCAGCGGGATAGCGGGAGAAGGTACAGATACGCAGTATTTT.

V gene TRBV5-4 combines with J gene TRBJ2-5; TRBD1 matches at 8 bases. Trimming took 4 bases from V and 2 from J; bases not matched to a gene: 4. Germline V gives CDR1 SGHNT, CDR2 YYREEE (reference sequence). The CDR3 runs 14 residues. The CDR3 here is CASSEGQVQETQYF. The CDR3 bases are TGTGCCAGCAGCGAGGGACAGGTACAAGAGACCCAGTACTTC.

There are many counts of this clone. The identical CDR3 is also encoded by other nucleotide sequences in the sample. The chain recombines TRBV20-1 with TRBJ1-6; D call uncertain. Germline V gene sequence: CDR1 DFQATT, CDR2 SNEGSKA (reference sequence). V lost 1 base to trimming and J lost 7 bases, with 2 bases between them. The CDR3 is made up of 11 amino acids. CDR3 bases: TGCAGTGCTAGAGGGAATTCACCCCTCCACTTT. It yields the protein CSARGNSPLHF.

This rearrangement joins TRBV6-5 to TRBJ2-5; D unresolved. Looked up from germline, CDR1 is MNHEY and CDR2 is SVGAGI. CDR3 length: 14 residues. Trimming pared 0 bases from V and 3 bases from J, leaving 8 bases between. The CDR3, as DNA: TGTGCCAGCAGTTACTCGAACAGTAAAGAGACCCAGTACTTC. Encoded protein: CASSYSNSKETQYF.

Only one count was recorded for this clone. V usage is TRBV2 and J usage is TRBJ1-2; 8 nucleotides match TRBD1. V dropped 7 bases and J dropped 2; count of bases not matched to a gene: 12. The CDR3 runs 16 residues. The germline gives CDR1 SNHLY, CDR2 FYNNEI. The CDR3 is CASTGFQGAYNYGYTF. The CDR3 region has the DNA TGTGCCAGCACCGGATTCCAGGGGGCCTACAACTATGGCTACACCTTC.

The rearrangement joins TRBV6-5 to TRBJ1-1; D uncertain. This CDR3 is built from 13 residues. Germline V gene data show CDR1 as MNHEY and CDR2 as SVGAGI. V was trimmed by 5 bases and J by 4 bases, leaving 11 bases between them. The CDR3, as DNA: TGTGCCAGCAGTGAGAGACTGGGCACTGAAGCTTTCTTT. Protein sequence: CASSERLGTEAFF.

V is TRBV7-2 and J is TRBJ2-3, with D maybe TRBD2 (6 bases). In germline, CDR1 is SGHTA, CDR2 FQGNSA. The CDR3 consists of 14 residues. V was trimmed by 8 bases and J by 5 bases, leaving 17 bases between them. CDR3 protein: CASLPGLSEDTQYF. CDR3 nucleotides: TGTGCCAGCCTCCCGGGACTGAGTGAAGATACGCAGTATTTT.

This chain joins TRBV11-2 and TRBJ2-3; perhaps D is TRBD1 or TRBD2 (5 bases each). The V end was cut by 5 bases, the J end by 1 base, with 13 bases between. The length of the CDR3 is 15 residues. CDR1 is SGHAT and CDR2 is FQNNGV in the germline V gene. The CDR3 protein is CASSPRRDGTDTQYF. CDR3 in DNA: TGTGCCAGCAGCCCCCGCCGGGACGGCACAGATACGCAGTATTTT.

The V gene is TRBV11-2, the J gene TRBJ2-2; TRBD1 agrees at 8 bases. V lost 4 bases to trimming and J lost 4 bases; unmatched junction nucleotides: 14. Germline loops: CDR1 SGHAT, CDR2 FQNNGV. The CDR3 length is 18 residues. The CDR3 nucleotides read TGTGCCAGCAGCTCCCGGGACAGGATTCAAAGGGTCACCGGGGAGCTGTTTTTT. Its translation is CASSSRDRIQRVTGELFF. Drawing the rest from reference TRBV11-2 and TRBJ2-2, the complete variable domain is EAGVAQSPRYKIIEKRQSVAFWCNPISGHATLYWYQQILGQGPKLLIQFQNNGVVDDSQLPKDRFSAERLKGVDSTLKIQPAKLEDSAVYLCASSSRDRIQRVTGELFFGEGSRLTVL.

The V gene is TRBV5-1, the J gene TRBJ1-6; D call uncertain. Per the germline V gene, CDR1 is SGHRS and CDR2 is YFSETQ. Trimming removed 7 bases at V and 10 bases at J, with 12 bases between. CDR3 size: 12 residues. The DNA of the CDR3 is TGCGCCAGCTCTCCAGAGGGATCACCCCTCCACTTT. Encoded protein: CASSPEGSPLHF. Together with reference TRBV5-1 and TRBJ1-6, the CDR3 gives the full variable domain: KAGVTQTPRYLIKTRGQQVTLSCSPISGHRSVSWYQQTPGQGLQFLFEYFSETQRNKGNFPGRFSGRQFSNSRSEMNVSTLELGDSALYLCASSPEGSPLHFGNGTRLTVT.